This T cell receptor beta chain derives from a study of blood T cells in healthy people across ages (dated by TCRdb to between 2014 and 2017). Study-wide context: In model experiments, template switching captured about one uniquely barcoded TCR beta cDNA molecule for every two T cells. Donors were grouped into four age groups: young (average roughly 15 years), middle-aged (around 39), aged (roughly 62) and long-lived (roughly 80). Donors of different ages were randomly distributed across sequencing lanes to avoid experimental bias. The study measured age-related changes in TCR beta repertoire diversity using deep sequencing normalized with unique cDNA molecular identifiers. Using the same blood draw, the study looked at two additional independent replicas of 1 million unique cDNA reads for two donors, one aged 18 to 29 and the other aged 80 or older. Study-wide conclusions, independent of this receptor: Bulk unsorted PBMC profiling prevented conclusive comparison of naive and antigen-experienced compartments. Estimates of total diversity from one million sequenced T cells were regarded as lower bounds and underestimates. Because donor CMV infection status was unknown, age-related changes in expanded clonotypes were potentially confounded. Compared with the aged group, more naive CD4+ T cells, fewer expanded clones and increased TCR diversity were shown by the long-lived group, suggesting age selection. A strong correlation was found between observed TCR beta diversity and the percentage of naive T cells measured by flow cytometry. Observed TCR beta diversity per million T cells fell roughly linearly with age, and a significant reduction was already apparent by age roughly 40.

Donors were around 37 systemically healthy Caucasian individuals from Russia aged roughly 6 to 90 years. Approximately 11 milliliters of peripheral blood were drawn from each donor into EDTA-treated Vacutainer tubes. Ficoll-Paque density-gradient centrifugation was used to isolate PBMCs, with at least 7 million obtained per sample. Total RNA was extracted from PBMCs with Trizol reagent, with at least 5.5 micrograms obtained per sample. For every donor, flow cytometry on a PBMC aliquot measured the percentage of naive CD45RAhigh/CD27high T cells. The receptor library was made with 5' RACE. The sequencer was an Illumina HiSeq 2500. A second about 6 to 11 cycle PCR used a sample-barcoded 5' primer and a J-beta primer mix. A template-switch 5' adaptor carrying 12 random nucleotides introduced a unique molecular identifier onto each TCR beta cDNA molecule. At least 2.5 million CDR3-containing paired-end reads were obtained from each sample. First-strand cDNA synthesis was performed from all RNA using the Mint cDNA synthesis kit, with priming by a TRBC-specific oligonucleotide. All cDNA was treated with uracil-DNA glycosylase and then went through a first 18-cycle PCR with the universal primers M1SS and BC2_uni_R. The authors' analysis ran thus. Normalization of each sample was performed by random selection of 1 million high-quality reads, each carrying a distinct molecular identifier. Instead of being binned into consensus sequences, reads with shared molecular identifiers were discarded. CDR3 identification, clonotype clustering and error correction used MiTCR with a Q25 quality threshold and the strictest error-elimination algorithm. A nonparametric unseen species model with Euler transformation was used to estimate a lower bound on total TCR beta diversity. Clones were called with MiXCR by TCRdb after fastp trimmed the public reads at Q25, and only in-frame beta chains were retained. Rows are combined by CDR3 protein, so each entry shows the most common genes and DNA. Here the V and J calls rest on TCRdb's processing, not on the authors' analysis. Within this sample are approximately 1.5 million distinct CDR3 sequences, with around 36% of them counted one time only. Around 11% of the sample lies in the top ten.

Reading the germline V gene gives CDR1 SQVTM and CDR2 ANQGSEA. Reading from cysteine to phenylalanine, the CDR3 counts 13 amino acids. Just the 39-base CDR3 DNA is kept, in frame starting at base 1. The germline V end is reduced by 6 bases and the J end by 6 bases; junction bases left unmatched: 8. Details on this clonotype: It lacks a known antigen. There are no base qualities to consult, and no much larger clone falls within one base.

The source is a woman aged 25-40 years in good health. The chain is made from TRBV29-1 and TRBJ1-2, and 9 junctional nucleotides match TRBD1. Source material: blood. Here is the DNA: TGCAGCGTCAGTCCCGGGACAGGGAATGGCTACACCTTC. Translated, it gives CSVSPGTGNGYTF.